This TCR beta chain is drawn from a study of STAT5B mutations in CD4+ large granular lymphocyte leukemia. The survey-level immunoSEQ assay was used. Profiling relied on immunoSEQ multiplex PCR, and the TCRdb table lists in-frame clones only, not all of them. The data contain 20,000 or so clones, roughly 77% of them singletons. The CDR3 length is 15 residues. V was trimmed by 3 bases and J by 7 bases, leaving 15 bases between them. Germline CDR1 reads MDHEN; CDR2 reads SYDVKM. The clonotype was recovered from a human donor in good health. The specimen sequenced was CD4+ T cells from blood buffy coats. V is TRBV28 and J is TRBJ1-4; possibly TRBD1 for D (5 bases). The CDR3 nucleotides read TGTGCCAGCAGTTTTCTTGGGACGGGGGGTGAAAAACTGTTTTTT. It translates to CASSFLGTGGEKLFF.